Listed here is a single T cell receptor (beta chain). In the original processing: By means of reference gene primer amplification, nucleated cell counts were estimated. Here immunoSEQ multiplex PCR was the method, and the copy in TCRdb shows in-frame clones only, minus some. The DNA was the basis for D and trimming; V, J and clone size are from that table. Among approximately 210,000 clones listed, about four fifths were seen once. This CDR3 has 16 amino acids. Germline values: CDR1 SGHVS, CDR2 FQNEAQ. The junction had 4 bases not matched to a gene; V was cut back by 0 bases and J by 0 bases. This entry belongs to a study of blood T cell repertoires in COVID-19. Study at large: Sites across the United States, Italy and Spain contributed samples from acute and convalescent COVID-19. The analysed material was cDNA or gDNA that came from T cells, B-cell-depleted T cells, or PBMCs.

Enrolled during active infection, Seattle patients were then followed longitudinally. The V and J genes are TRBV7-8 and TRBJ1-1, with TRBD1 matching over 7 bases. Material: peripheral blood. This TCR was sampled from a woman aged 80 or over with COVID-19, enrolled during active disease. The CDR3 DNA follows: TGTGCCAGCAGCTTAGCAAACAGGGGCCTGAACACTGAAGCTTTCTTT. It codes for CASSLANRGLNTEAFF. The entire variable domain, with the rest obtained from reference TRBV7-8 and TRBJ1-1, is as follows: GAGVSQSPRYKVAKRGQDVALRCDPISGHVSLFWYQQALGQGPEFLTYFQNEAQLDKSGLPSDRFFAERPEGSVSTLKIQRTQQEDSAVYLCASSLANRGLNTEAFFGQGTRLTVV.